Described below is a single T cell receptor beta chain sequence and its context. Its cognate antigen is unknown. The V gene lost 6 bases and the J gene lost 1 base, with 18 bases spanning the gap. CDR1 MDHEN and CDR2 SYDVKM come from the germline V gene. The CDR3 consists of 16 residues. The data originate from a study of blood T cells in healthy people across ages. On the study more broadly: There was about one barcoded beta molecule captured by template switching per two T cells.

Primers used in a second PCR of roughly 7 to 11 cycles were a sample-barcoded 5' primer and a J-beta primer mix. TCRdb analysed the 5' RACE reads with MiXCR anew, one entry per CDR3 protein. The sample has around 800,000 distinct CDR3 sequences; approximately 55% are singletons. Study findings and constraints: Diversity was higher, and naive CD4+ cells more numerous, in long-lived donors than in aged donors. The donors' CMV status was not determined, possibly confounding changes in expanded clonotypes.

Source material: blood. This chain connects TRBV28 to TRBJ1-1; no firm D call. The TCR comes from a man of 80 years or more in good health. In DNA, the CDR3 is TGTGCCAGCAGGCTCCCTTCTGGCAGTTCGAACACTGAAGCTTTCTTT. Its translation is CASRLPSGSSNTEAFF.